The entry below gives a single TCR beta chain sequence along with its context. Germline CDR1 reads MNHNS; CDR2 reads SASEGT. V shed 2 bases and J 3 bases; nucleotides not matched to a gene: 7. This CDR3 is 16 amino acids long. These data come from a study of T cell changes during pregnancy in multiple sclerosis. Profiled with immunoSEQ multiplex PCR; TCRdb holds only in-frame clones, not every one. The sample shows 55,000 to 95,000 clones, around 90% of them seen only once. This clonotype was sampled from a female donor in good health, enrolled as a control in a pregnancy study. V and J are TRBV6-1 and TRBJ2-7; 10 bases are shared with TRBD2. The source material was peripheral blood, sampled in the second trimester of pregnancy. CDR3 loop: CASSEFLAGGFYEQYF. The CDR3 nucleotides read TGTGCCAGCAGTGAATTTTTAGCGGGGGGATTCTACGAGCAGTACTTC.